Sequencing of this T cell receptor beta chain was carried out in a study of regulatory T cells in long-lasting Graves disease. This CDR3 has 16 residues. Germline CDR1 is KGHDR and CDR2 is SFDVKD. The V gene end was trimmed by 0 bases and the J gene end by 6 bases; junction bases not matched to a gene: 5. Time point here: newly diagnosed GD, antithyroid drugs for less than 3 months. From RNA extracted from PBMCs, the TCR library was made. For TCR beta, libraries came from iRepertoire HTBI primers and Arm-PCR of CDR3 regions. TCRdb ran MiXCR on the multiplex PCR reads and lists one entry per CDR3 protein. The sample records roughly 500,000 distinct CDR3 sequences, approximately 14% being singletons. These data were also reused for a study on T cells in Graves' hyperthyroidism and ophthalmopathy.

This sequence joins TRBV24-1 and TRBJ1-5; 9 nucleotides match TRBD1. The receptor's source is a woman in her 50s with Graves disease. The sequencing here drew on peripheral blood mononuclear cells (PBMCs), taken at new diagnosis, from a patient treated with antithyroid drugs. The CDR3 sequence is CATSDLLQGAVQPQHF. CDR3 DNA: TGTGCCACCAGTGATTTGCTACAGGGGGCGGTTCAGCCCCAGCATTTT.